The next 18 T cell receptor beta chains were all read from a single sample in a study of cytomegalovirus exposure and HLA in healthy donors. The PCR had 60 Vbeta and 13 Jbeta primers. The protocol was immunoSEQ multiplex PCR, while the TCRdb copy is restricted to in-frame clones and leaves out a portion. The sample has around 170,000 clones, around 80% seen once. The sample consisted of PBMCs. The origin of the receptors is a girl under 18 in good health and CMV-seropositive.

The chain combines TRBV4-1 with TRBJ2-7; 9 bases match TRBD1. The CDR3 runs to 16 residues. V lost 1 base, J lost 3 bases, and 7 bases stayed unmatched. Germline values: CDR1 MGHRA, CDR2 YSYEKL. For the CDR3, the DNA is TGCGCCAGCAGCCAAGTCTTCGGGACAGGGTACTACGAGCAGTACTTC. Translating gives CASSQVFGTGYYEQYF.

This CDR3 is CASSPSSGWADTQYF. CDR3 in DNA: TGTGCCAGCAGCCCATCTAGCGGTTGGGCAGATACGCAGTATTTT. The chain uses TRBV7-9 and TRBJ2-3; 7 bases are a match to TRBD2. The CDR3 contains 15 residues. With V trimmed by 5 bases and J by 4 bases, 9 bases remained unmatched. Germline values: CDR1 SEHNR, CDR2 FQNEAQ (reference sequence).

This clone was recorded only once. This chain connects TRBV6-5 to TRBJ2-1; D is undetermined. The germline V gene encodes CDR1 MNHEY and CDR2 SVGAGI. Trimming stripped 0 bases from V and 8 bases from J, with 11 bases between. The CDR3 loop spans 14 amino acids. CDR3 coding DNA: TGTGCCAGCAGTTACTCGAGAAGGAGCGATGAGCAGTTCTTC. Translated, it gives CASSYSRRSDEQFF.

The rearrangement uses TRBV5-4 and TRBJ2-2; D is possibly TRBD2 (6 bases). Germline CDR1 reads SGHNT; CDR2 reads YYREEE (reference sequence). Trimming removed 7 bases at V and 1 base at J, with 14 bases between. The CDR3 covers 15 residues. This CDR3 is CASSSGLMNTGELFF. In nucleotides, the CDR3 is TGTGCCAGCTCATCCGGACTAATGAACACCGGGGAGCTGTTTTTT.

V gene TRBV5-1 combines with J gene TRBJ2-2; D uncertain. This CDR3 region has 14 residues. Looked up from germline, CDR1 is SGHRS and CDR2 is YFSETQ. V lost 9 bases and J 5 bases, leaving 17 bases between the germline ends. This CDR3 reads CATRMGRWTGELFF. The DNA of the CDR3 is TGCGCCACCCGAATGGGCAGGTGGACCGGGGAGCTGTTTTTT. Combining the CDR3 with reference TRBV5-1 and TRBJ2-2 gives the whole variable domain KAGVTQTPRYLIKTRGQQVTLSCSPISGHRSVSWYQQTPGQGLQFLFEYFSETQRNKGNFPGRFSGRQFSNSRSEMNVSTLELGDSALYLCATRMGRWTGELFFGEGSRLTVL.

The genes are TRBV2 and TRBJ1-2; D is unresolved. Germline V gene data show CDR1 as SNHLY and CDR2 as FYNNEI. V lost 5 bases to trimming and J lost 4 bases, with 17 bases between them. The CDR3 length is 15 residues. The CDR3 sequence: CASSQAYREIYGYTF. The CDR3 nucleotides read TGTGCCAGCAGTCAGGCTTATAGGGAGATCTATGGCTACACCTTC.

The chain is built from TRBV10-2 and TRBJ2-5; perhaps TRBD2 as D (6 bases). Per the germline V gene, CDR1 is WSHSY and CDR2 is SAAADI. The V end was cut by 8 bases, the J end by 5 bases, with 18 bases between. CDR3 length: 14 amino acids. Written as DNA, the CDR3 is TGCGCCAGCGGGGGTGGAGGGACGGGGGAGACCCAGTACTTC. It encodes CASGGGGTGETQYF.

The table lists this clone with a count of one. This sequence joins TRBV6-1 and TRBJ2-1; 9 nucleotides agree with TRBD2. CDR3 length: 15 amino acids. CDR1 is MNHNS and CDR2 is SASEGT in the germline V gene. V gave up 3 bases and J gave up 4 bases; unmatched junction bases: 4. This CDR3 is CASSDASGMYNEQFF. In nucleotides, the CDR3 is TGTGCCAGCAGTGATGCTAGCGGGATGTACAATGAGCAGTTCTTC.

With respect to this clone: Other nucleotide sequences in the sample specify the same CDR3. The CDR3 reads CASSTDLTGGYTF. CDR3 in DNA: TGCGCCAGCAGCACTGACTTGACCGGCGGCTACACCTTC. The chain joins TRBV5-1 to TRBJ1-2; D gene uncertain. V was shortened by 4 bases and J by 8 bases, with 15 bases between the two germline ends. CDR3 length equals 13 residues. Germline CDR1 and CDR2: SGHRS and YFSETQ.

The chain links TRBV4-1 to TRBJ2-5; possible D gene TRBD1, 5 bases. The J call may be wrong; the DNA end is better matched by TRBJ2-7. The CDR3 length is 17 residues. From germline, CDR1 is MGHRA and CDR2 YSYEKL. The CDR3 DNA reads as TGCGCCAGCAGCCAAGCGGAGACAGAAGGCAGCTCCTACGAGCAGTACTTC. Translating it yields CASSQAETEGSSYEQYF.

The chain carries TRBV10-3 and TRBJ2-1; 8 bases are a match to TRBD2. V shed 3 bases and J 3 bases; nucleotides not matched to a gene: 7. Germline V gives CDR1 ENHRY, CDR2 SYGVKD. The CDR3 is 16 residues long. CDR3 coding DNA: TGTGCCATCAGTGACGCGAGCGGGAGAAGCTACAATGAGCAGTTCTTC. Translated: CAISDASGRSYNEQFF.

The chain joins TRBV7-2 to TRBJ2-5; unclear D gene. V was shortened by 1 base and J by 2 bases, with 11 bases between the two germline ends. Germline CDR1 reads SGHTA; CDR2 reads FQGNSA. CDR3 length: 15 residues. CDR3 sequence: CASSLELSAQETQYF. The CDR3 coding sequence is TGTGCCAGCAGCTTAGAGTTGAGCGCACAAGAGACCCAGTACTTC. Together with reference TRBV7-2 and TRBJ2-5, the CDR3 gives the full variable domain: GAGVSQSPSNKVTEKGKDVELRCDPISGHTALYWYRQSLGQGLEFLIYFQGNSAPDKSGLPSDRFSAERTGGSVSTLTIQRTQQEDSAVYLCASSLELSAQETQYFGPGTRLLVL.

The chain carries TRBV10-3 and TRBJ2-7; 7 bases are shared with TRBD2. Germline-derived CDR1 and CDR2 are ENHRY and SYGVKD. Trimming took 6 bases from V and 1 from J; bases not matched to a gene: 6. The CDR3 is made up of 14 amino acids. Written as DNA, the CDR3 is TGTGCCATCAGCCAGCGGGACGAGTCCTACGAGCAGTACTTC. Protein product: CAISQRDESYEQYF.

CDR3 amino acids: CAWGGHSYEQYF. The CDR3 region has the DNA TGTGCCTGGGGGGGACACTCCTACGAGCAGTACTTC. The rearrangement uses TRBV30 and TRBJ2-7, with D tentatively TRBD1 (6 bases). The V gene's germline CDR1 is GTSNPN and CDR2 SVGIG (reference sequence). CDR3 length equals 12 residues. Trimming removed 5 bases at V and 0 bases at J, with 8 bases between.

The CDR3 region has the DNA TGTGCCAGCAGTCCCGGGACAGCCACTTTGAACACTGAAGCTTTCTTT. Translating it yields CASSPGTATLNTEAFF. The V and J genes are TRBV5-4 and TRBJ1-1; 7 bases are a match to TRBD1. V was clipped by 5 bases and J by 0 bases; unmatched bases: 10. CDR3 length: 16 amino acids. The germline V gene has CDR1 SGHNT and CDR2 YYREEE (reference sequence). Supplemented by reference TRBV5-4 and TRBJ1-1, the full variable domain reads ETGVTQSPTHLIKTRGQQVTLRCSSQSGHNTVSWYQQALGQGPQFIFQYYREEENGRGNFPPRFSGLQFPNYSSELNVNALELDDSALYLCASSPGTATLNTEAFFGQGTRLTVV.

CDR3: CASSLKGVGNQPQHF. The CDR3 coding sequence is TGTGCCAGCAGCTTAAAGGGGGTCGGCAATCAGCCCCAGCATTTT. The rearrangement joins TRBV7-6 to TRBJ1-5; D possibly corresponds to TRBD1 (6 bases). Looked up from germline, CDR1 is SGHVS and CDR2 is FNYEAQ. The CDR3 covers 15 residues. V was cut by 2 bases and J by 2 bases, with 10 bases left in between.

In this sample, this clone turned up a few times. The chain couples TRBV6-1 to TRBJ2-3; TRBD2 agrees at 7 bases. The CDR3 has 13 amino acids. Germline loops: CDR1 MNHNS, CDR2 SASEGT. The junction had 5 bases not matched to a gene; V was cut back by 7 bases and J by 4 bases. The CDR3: CASTGGSADTQYF. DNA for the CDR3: TGTGCCAGCACGGGCGGGAGCGCAGATACGCAGTATTTT.

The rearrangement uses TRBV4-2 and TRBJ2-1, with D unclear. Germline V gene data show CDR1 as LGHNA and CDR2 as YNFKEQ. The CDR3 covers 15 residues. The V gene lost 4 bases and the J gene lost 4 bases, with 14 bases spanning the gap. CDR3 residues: CASSPDLPQYNEQFF. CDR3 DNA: TGTGCCAGCAGCCCAGACCTCCCACAATACAATGAGCAGTTCTTC.